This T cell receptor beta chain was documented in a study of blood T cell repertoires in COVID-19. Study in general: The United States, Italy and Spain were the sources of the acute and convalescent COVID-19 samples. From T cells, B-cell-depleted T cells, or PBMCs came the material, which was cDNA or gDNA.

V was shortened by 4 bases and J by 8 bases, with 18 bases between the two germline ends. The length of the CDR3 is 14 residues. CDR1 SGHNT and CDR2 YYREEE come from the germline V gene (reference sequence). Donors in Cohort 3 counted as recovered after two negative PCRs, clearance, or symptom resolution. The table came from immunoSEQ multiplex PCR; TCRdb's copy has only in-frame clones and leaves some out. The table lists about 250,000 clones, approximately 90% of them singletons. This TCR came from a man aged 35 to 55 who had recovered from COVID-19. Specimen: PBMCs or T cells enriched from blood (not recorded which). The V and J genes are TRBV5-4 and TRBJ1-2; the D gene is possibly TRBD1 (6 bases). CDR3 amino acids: CASSPEHRAEGYTF. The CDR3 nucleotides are TGTGCCAGCAGCCCGGAACACAGGGCAGAGGGCTACACCTTC.